This entry describes one T cell receptor (beta chain). Its recognized antigen is unknown. Qualities for individual bases were not recorded, and no much larger clone is one base off. The same DNA, extracted from blood mononuclear cells, served for both the TCR sequencing and the STAT3 sequencing. An Illumina MiSeq was used to sequence the TCRbeta libraries, yielding an average of approximately 43,000 productive templates per sample. Using multiplex PCR amplification, the immunoSEQ assay generated the TCRbeta CDR3 libraries. The authors' analysis ran thus. Repertoire diversity was computed as previously defined, with values near 0 indicating extremely monoclonal samples. The table was pulled from immuneACCESS by TCRdb, which kept in-frame rearrangements only. Such tables lose some clones; where checked, under half of the loss comes from unresolved V genes, and the rest has no known cause. For V, J and clone size, that table is used; D and trimming come from the DNA. This sample comprises 30,000 to 45,000 clones, about 88% of them detected only once. The ten top clones hold about 0.46% of the sample.

This entry is derived from a study of STAT3 mutations in large granular lymphocyte leukemia (dated by TCRdb to between 2019 and 2020). About the full investigation: In roughly half of the longitudinally sequenced T-LGLL patients, canonical activating STAT3 mutations were detected. More than half of T-LGLL patients received one or more immunosuppressive therapy regimens, with hematologic response in around 40% of those treated. To reconstruct clonal hierarchy and dynamics, serial deep sequencing of TCRbeta CDR3 and STAT3 was performed in patients with T-cell large granular lymphocyte leukemia. As controls within the study, two patients with natural killer LGL leukemia were also sequenced longitudinally. Each patient was sequenced at an average of approximately 4.2 time points, ranging from 2 to 8 samplings. Roughly 19 representative T-LGLL cases were selected from an initial cohort of approximately 210 LGL patients for longitudinal TCRbeta and STAT3 sequencing.

Paper-wide results and their limitations: Linking therapy response to changes in TCR clonal burden was complicated by variable intervals between samplings and by differing treatment regimens. TCR clonotype switching after therapy was seen in about 30% of the 18 patients, with all newly emerging clones being STAT3 wild type. In several patients, dominant TCR clone burden exceeded STAT3 mutant burden, suggesting STAT3 mutation arose secondarily within a pre-expanded clone. Because no samples were available when a clone first appeared, clonal expansion was inferred from samplings taken at other points. Since codominant clonotypes persisted in some patients, a small but highly pathogenic clone may have gone undetected. At least one immunodominant TCRbeta clonotype was identified in every T-LGLL patient, and multiple immunodominant subclonotypes were identified in about half of the T-LGLL patients.

The CDR3, cysteine through phenylalanine, is 16 amino acids long. Left in the record is the CDR3 DNA by itself, 48 bases read in frame from the first base. Germline trimming amounts to 3 bases on V and 0 bases on J, with 7 as the count of junction bases outside the gene matches. The germline V gene supplies CDR1 KGHSH and CDR2 LQKENI. The sequence came from a human donor with T large granular lymphocyte leukemia. Some clones in this sample may be carry-over from other donors' samples. Sequenced: PBMCs. This chain joins TRBV18 to TRBJ1-2; 7 central nucleotides agree with TRBD1. The base sequence is TGTGCCAGCTCACCGGACGGGACAGTCCCTAACTATGGCTACACCTTC. This is translated as CASSPDGTVPNYGYTF. Where the CDR3 stops, the reference TRBV18 and TRBJ1-2 genes take over; the full variable domain is NAGVMQNPRHLVRRRGQEARLRCSPMKGHSHVYWYRQLPEEGLKFMVYLQKENIIDESGMPKERFSAEFPKEGPSILRIQQVVRGDSAAYFCASSPDGTVPNYGYTFGSGTRLTVV.